This entry lists 11 T cell receptor beta chains sequenced from one sample in a study of T cell clones after liver transplantation (dated by TCRdb to between 2017 and 2020). The library was made by the immunoSEQ multiplex PCR assay. TCRdb took over this immuneACCESS table, retaining in-frame rearrangements with V and J assigned. Such tables are incomplete; in checked studies, under half of the missing clones stem from an unresolved V gene, and the remainder is unexplained. In this sample the table shows roughly 6,100 clones, roughly 31% of which occur a single time. The leading ten clones occupy about 17% of the sample. Alloreactive TCRbeta sequences were defined by sequencing of proliferating CFSE-low cells from the MLR. Their cognate antigens are unknown. The sequenced sample consisted of CD4+ T cells from cultured PBMCs. The receptors here all came from a human patient who received a liver transplant. Some T cells may have been brought in with the graft after a transplant.

In regard to this clone: This CDR3 is also generated by other DNA sequences in the sample. The chain joins TRBV7-2 to TRBJ2-2; the D is unclear. The CDR3 runs to 13 residues. Trimming cost V 5 bases and J 6 bases, with 10 bases left between them. The germline V gene has CDR1 SGHTA and CDR2 FQGNSA. CDR3 DNA sequence: TGTGCCAGCAGCCGACCTGGGGCCGGGGAGCTGTTTTTT. Protein: CASSRPGAGELFF. Combining the CDR3 with reference TRBV7-2 and TRBJ2-2 gives the whole variable domain GAGVSQSPSNKVTEKGKDVELRCDPISGHTALYWYRQSLGQGLEFLIYFQGNSAPDKSGLPSDRFSAERTGGSVSTLTIQRTQQEDSAVYLCASSRPGAGELFFGEGSRLTVL.

This clone showed up just a few times. The chain couples TRBV6-1 to TRBJ2-2; the match to TRBD1 covers 11 bases. This CDR3 region has 15 residues. With V trimmed by 4 bases and J by 6 bases, 4 bases remained unmatched. The germline V gene has CDR1 MNHNS and CDR2 SASEGT. The CDR3 bases are TGTGCCAGCAGTGGACCGGGACAGGGGGCCGGGGAGCTGTTTTTT. This sequence encodes CASSGPGQGAGELFF.

The chain has TRBV30 and TRBJ2-7, with 12 bases that match TRBD2. V lost 8 bases to trimming and J lost 9 bases; unmatched junction nucleotides: 11. In germline, CDR1 is GTSNPN, CDR2 SVGIG (reference sequence). The CDR3 loop spans 13 amino acids. The chain's CDR3 is CASSLGLAGRQYV. In nucleotides, the CDR3 is TGTGCCAGCAGCCTAGGACTAGCGGGAAGGCAGTACGTC.

This clone was observed a handful of times. This sequence joins TRBV27 and TRBJ2-7; 11 bases agree with TRBD2. The V segment lost 6 bases and the J segment 1 base; nucleotides outside the gene matches: 5. The CDR3 contains 15 residues. Germline CDR1 reads MNHEY; CDR2 reads SMNVEV (reference sequence). CDR3 sequence reads: CASSPRLAGSYEQYV. Here the CDR3 DNA reads TGTGCCAGCAGCCCCAGACTAGCGGGATCCTACGAGCAGTACGTC.

The chain links TRBV29-1 to TRBJ1-2; 7 bases align to TRBD1. With 6 bases clipped from V and 5 bases from J, the junction kept 9 bases outside the gene matches. CDR3 length equals 13 residues. CDR1 is SQVTM, CDR2 ANQGSEA, per germline. The CDR3 nucleotides read TGCAGCGTACGACAGGGTAGGGCATATGGCTACACCTTC. Its translation: CSVRQGRAYGYTF.

This clone appeared a few times. The V gene is TRBV11-2, the J gene TRBJ1-3; D uncertain. This CDR3 has 12 residues. Trimming stripped 8 bases from V and 0 bases from J, with 5 bases between. Germline V gene data show CDR1 as SGHAT and CDR2 as FQNNGV. The CDR3: CASGYSGNTIYF. The CDR3 nucleotides read TGTGCCAGCGGTTACTCTGGAAACACCATATATTTT.

Within the sample, this clone is medium-sized (0.01 to 0.1%). V is TRBV29-1 and J is TRBJ1-2, with D uncertain. Between the trimmed V and J ends, which lost 7 bases and 2 bases, there was a span of 17 bases. The CDR3 has 14 residues. CDR1 and CDR2 from the germline V gene are SQVTM and ANQGSEA. CDR3 in amino acids: CSASGDAANYGYTF. The CDR3 DNA reads as TGCAGCGCTTCCGGAGATGCCGCCAACTATGGCTACACCTTC.

The chain recombines TRBV30 with TRBJ2-1; tentatively, D is TRBD1 or TRBD2 (5 bases each). V was trimmed by 0 bases and J by 12 bases, leaving 12 bases between them. This CDR3 is built from 12 residues. From germline, CDR1 is GTSNPN and CDR2 SVGIG (reference sequence). In DNA form, the CDR3 reads TGTGCCTGGAGTGTCGTTGATGGGGGGCAGTTCTTC. Protein sequence: CAWSVVDGGQFF.

The chain employs TRBV7-9 and TRBJ1-1; D possibly corresponds to TRBD1 (5 bases). Germline-derived CDR1 and CDR2 are SEHNR and FQNEAQ (reference sequence). The CDR3 is made up of 14 amino acids. With 1 base removed from V and 1 base from J, the gap between germline ends came to 7 bases. CDR3 nucleotides: TGTGCCAGCAGCTTAGATGGGGGGAACACTGAAGCTTTCTTT. Amino acid sequence: CASSLDGGNTEAFF. Full variable domain (rest looked up from reference TRBV7-9 and TRBJ1-1): DTGVSQNPRHKITKRGQNVTFRCDPISEHNRLYWYRQTLGQGPEFLTYFQNEAQLEKSRLLSDRFSAERPKGSFSTLEIQRTEQGDSAMYLCASSLDGGNTEAFFGQGTRLTVV.

This clone was seen a few times. The chain has TRBV6-5 and TRBJ2-4; no firm D call. CDR3 size: 14 residues. With 6 bases removed from V and 0 bases from J, the gap between germline ends came to 9 bases. Germline lookup yields CDR1 MNHEY and CDR2 SVGAGI. The CDR3 sequence is CASSNRGAKNIQYF. The CDR3, as DNA: TGTGCCAGCAGCAACCGAGGAGCCAAAAACATTCAGTACTTC.

This rearrangement joins TRBV11-3 to TRBJ2-6, with D perhaps matching TRBD2 (7 bases). The CDR3 totals 16 residues. V shed 1 base and J shed 2 bases, with 9 bases lying between them. CDR1 and CDR2 (germline): SGHNT, YENEEA. The CDR3 bases are TGTGCCAGCAGCTTAGGGGGGGGCACTGGGGCCAACGTCCTGACTTTC. Translating gives CASSLGGGTGANVLTF.